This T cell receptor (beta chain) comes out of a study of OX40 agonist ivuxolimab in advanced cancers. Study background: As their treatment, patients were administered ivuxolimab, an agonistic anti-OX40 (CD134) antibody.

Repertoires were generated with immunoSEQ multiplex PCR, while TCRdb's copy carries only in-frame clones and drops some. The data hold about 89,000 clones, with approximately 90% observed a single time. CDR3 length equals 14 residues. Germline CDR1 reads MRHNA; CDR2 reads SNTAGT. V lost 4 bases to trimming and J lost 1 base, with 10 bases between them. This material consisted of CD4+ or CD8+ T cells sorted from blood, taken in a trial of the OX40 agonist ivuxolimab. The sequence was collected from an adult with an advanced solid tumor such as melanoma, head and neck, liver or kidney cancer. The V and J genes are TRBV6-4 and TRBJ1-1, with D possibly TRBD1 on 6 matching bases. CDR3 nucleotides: TGTGCCAGCAGTGCGACAGGAAGGAACACTGAAGCTTTCTTT. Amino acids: CASSATGRNTEAFF.